A single sample gave rise to the 17 T cell receptor beta chains below, sequenced in a study. The sorted Tregs were CD4+CD25+CD127-/low cells. A single record per CDR3 protein comes from TCRdb applying MiXCR to the 5' RACE reads. This table holds 50,000 to 65,000 distinct CDR3 sequences, about 20% found once. The sample was tumor-infiltrating Tregs sorted from the breast tumor. Receptors originate from a female donor with breast cancer.

In its sample, this clonotype was seen a few times. The chain recombines TRBV15 with TRBJ2-5; 7 positions match TRBD2. From germline, CDR1 is LNHNV and CDR2 YYDKDF (reference sequence). The CDR3 spans 14 residues. With 5 bases clipped from V and 5 bases from J, the junction kept 8 bases outside the gene matches. CDR3 loop: CATSLRGGSETQYF. CDR3 DNA sequence: TGTGCCACCAGCCTCCGGGGCGGGAGCGAGACCCAGTACTTC.

This clonotype has a count of ten or more. This chain joins TRBV6-2 or TRBV6-3 and TRBJ1-5; D not resolved. The germline V gene encodes CDR1 MNHEY and CDR2 SVGEGT. V lost 5 bases to trimming and J lost 0 bases, with 14 bases between them. The CDR3 loop spans 16 amino acids. CDR3 sequence: CASSPAAGFSNQPQHF. DNA for the CDR3: TGTGCCAGCAGTCCCGCGGCCGGGTTTAGCAATCAGCCCCAGCATTTT.

This chain links TRBV5-1 with TRBJ1-1; possible D gene TRBD1, 6 bases. Germline V CDR1 and CDR2: SGHRS, YFSETQ. The CDR3 runs to 15 residues. V was pared by 1 base and J by 3 bases, with 13 bases between. The CDR3 loop is CASSLLEGVDTEAFF. As DNA, the CDR3 is TGCGCCAGCAGCTTGCTGGAGGGGGTGGACACTGAAGCTTTCTTT. The full variable domain, in which reference TRBV5-1 and TRBJ1-1 provide the parts outside the CDR3, is KAGVTQTPRYLIKTRGQQVTLSCSPISGHRSVSWYQQTPGQGLQFLFEYFSETQRNKGNFPGRFSGRQFSNSRSEMNVSTLELGDSALYLCASSLLEGVDTEAFFGQGTRLTVV.

This clonotype showed up just a few times. The genes are TRBV7-9 and TRBJ1-2; the D is unclear. CDR1 and CDR2 from the germline V gene are SEHNR and FQNEAQ (reference sequence). Trimming stripped 5 bases from V and 2 bases from J, with 9 bases between. CDR3 size: 13 residues. The CDR3 coding sequence is TGTGCCAGCAGCAGAAACGGGAACTATGGCTACACCTTC. Translating it yields CASSRNGNYGYTF. The entire variable domain, with the rest obtained from reference TRBV7-9 and TRBJ1-2, is as follows: DTGVSQNPRHKITKRGQNVTFRCDPISEHNRLYWYRQTLGQGPEFLTYFQNEAQLEKSRLLSDRFSAERPKGSFSTLEIQRTEQGDSAMYLCASSRNGNYGYTFGSGTRLTVV.

This clonotype was observed a few times. The chain has TRBV10-1 and TRBJ1-2; D call uncertain. Deletions cut 2 bases from V and 4 bases from J, with 8 bases between. The germline CDR1 and CDR2 sequences are WNHNN and SYGVQD (reference sequence). This CDR3 has 13 residues. The CDR3 loop reads CASSENRGYGYTF. Written as DNA, the CDR3 is TGCGCCAGCAGTGAGAACAGAGGCTATGGCTACACCTTC.

The V and J genes are TRBV4-1 and TRBJ1-1; a possible D gene is TRBD1 (5 bases). Trimming cost V 0 bases and J 7 bases, with 18 bases left between them. The CDR3 runs 16 residues. In germline, CDR1 is MGHRA, CDR2 YSYEKL. The CDR3 is CASSQDQRTPWVEAFF. In DNA, the CDR3 is TGCGCCAGCAGCCAAGATCAGAGGACACCATGGGTTGAAGCTTTCTTT.

The chain employs TRBV3-1 and TRBJ2-3; 10 bases align to TRBD2. Germline lookup yields CDR1 LGHDT and CDR2 YNNKEL (reference sequence). Trimming took 2 bases from V and 10 from J; bases not matched to a gene: 9. CDR3 size: 15 residues. CDR3 residues: CASSQTSGTDPAQYF. CDR3 coding DNA: TGTGCCAGCAGCCAAACTAGCGGGACCGACCCCGCGCAGTATTTT.

The chain uses TRBV6-6 and TRBJ2-2; 8 nucleotides agree with TRBD1. This CDR3 spans 16 amino acids. With 7 bases clipped from V and 3 bases from J, the junction kept 10 bases outside the gene matches. Germline loops: CDR1 MNHNY, CDR2 SVGAGI (reference sequence). The CDR3 region has the DNA TGTGCCAGCACCCTAGCCGGGACAGGCGACACCGGGGAGCTGTTTTTT. This codes for CASTLAGTGDTGELFF.

This clonotype was seen a few times. The rearrangement links TRBV30 to TRBJ1-5, with D perhaps TRBD1 (5 bases). This CDR3 is built from 13 residues. The germline gives CDR1 GTSNPN, CDR2 SVGIG (reference sequence). The V end was cut by 3 bases, the J end by 7 bases, with 13 bases between. In DNA form, the CDR3 reads TGTGCCTGGAGCGGGACGGTTCGGCAGCCCCAGCATTTT. This codes for CAWSGTVRQPQHF. Drawing the rest from reference TRBV30 and TRBJ1-5, the complete variable domain is SQTIHQWPATLVQPVGSPLSLECTVEGTSNPNLYWYRQAAGRGLQLLFYSVGIGQISSEVPQNLSASRPQDRQFILSSKKLLLSDSGFYLCAWSGTVRQPQHFGDGTRLSIL.

The chain carries TRBV12-5 and TRBJ1-1; 7 positions agree with TRBD1. Germline trimming cut 2 bases from V and 0 bases from J; bases unmatched to any gene: 15. The V gene's germline CDR1 is LGHNT and CDR2 FRNRAP. The CDR3 is 19 amino acids. DNA for the CDR3: TGTGCTAGTGGTTTGAAGGCGAGGGGGCTCGAACCCATGAACACTGAAGCTTTCTTT. This codes for CASGLKARGLEPMNTEAFF.

The chain combines TRBV28 with TRBJ1-2, with D unclear. Germline assignment: CDR1 MDHEN and CDR2 SYDVKM. V lost 5 bases to trimming and J lost 3 bases, with 4 bases between them. The length of the CDR3 is 11 residues. The CDR3 here is CASSPHYGYTF. The CDR3, as DNA: TGTGCCAGCAGTCCCCACTATGGCTACACCTTC.

The V call is TRBV28, the J call TRBJ1-2; D remains unclear. The CDR3 consists of 14 residues. V shed 5 bases and J shed 8 bases, with 18 bases lying between them. Germline-derived CDR1 and CDR2 are MDHEN and SYDVKM. CDR3 in amino acids: CASSTHPVVRGYTF. The CDR3 DNA reads as TGTGCCAGCAGTACTCACCCGGTGGTGAGGGGCTACACCTTC.

The chain joins TRBV4-1 to TRBJ1-1; no firm D call. The CDR3 covers 14 residues. V lost 3 bases, J lost 0 bases, and 8 bases lay in between. Per germline, CDR1 MGHRA and CDR2 YSYEKL. The CDR3 reads CASSQLRLNTEAFF. DNA for the CDR3: TGCGCCAGCAGCCAGCTCAGACTGAACACTGAAGCTTTCTTT.

This clonotype was counted only a few times. The rearrangement links TRBV6-4 to TRBJ1-1, with D tentatively TRBD1 (6 bases). The CDR3 length is 14 residues. Germline V CDR1 and CDR2: MRHNA, SNTAGT. V shed 5 bases and J shed 5 bases, with 15 bases lying between them. The CDR3 here is CASSPSRGQTEAFF. The CDR3 nucleotides are TGTGCCAGCAGTCCCAGTAGAGGACAGACTGAAGCTTTCTTT.

This chain links TRBV12-3 or TRBV12-4 with TRBJ1-3; D is undetermined. The CDR3 has 16 residues. Trimming pared 0 bases from V and 4 bases from J, leaving 13 bases between. The CDR3 DNA follows: TGTGCCAGCAGTTTAGCCCGGCCCTCTACCGGAAACACCATATATTTT. Translating gives CASSLARPSTGNTIYF.

J is TRBJ2-1 and V is TRBV9; tentative D call: TRBD2 (7 bases). The V end was cut by 0 bases, the J end by 7 bases, with 17 bases between. The CDR3 loop spans 16 amino acids. Germline values: CDR1 SGDLS, CDR2 YYNGEE. The CDR3 DNA sequence: TGTGCCAGCAGCGTAGCAGGGGCGGGAGCATGGAATGAGCAGTTCTTC. Protein product: CASSVAGAGAWNEQFF. The full variable domain, rest sourced from reference TRBV9 and TRBJ2-1, is DSGVTQTPKHLITATGQRVTLRCSPRSGDLSVYWYQQSLDQGLQFLIQYYNGEERAKGNILERFSAQQFPDLHSELNLSSLELGDSALYFCASSVAGAGAWNEQFFGPGTRLTVL.

This clonotype came up many times. The chain joins TRBV20-1 to TRBJ2-3; D possibly corresponds to TRBD2 (6 bases). There are 13 residues in the CDR3. Germline-derived CDR1 and CDR2 are DFQATT and SNEGSKA (reference sequence). V dropped 6 bases and J dropped 2 bases, with 12 bases sitting between them. The CDR3 sequence is CSAGTSHTDTQYF. CDR3 sequence (DNA): TGCAGTGCCGGGACTTCTCACACAGATACGCAGTATTTT.